The 14 T cell receptor beta chains below were found in one sample sequenced in a study of beta chain features in type 1 diabetes. The entirety of the isolated RNA underwent reverse transcription, so expressed TCRB transcripts were sequenced. This table comes from immunoSEQ multiplex PCR, and its TCRdb copy is limited to in-frame clones, with some not included. The data contain 600,000 or so clones, more than 12% of them seen just once; the ten biggest clones take up nearly 0.04%. Their specific antigens are unknown. Overall study findings and caveats: Type 1 diabetes patients had TCRB CDR3s that were shorter (moderately but significantly so) in all four CD4+ subsets.

Sequencing used naive CD4+ T cells from blood. These receptors were taken from a man aged 18 to 29 with type 1 diabetes.

This clone was seen a few times. V gene TRBV19 combines with J gene TRBJ2-1; the match to TRBD2 covers 8 bases. The CDR3 extends over 16 amino acids. Germline CDR1 and CDR2: LNHDA and SQIVND (reference sequence). After removal of 5 bases from V and 5 bases from J, the junction contained 11 bases not matched to a gene. This CDR3 is CASSGYRTSSNNEQFF. The CDR3 DNA is TGTGCCAGTAGTGGGTACCGGACTAGCAGCAACAATGAGCAGTTCTTC.

This clone occurred a few times. The chain links TRBV18 to TRBJ2-7; D is perhaps TRBD2 (5 bases). This CDR3 is 14 amino acids long. V lost 3 bases to trimming and J lost 5 bases, with 14 bases between them. Germline V gene data show CDR1 as KGHSH and CDR2 as LQKENI. The CDR3 coding sequence is TGTGCCAGCTCACCCGCGGCCAGGCGGGACGAGCAGTACTTC. Residues: CASSPAARRDEQYF.

V is TRBV28 and J is TRBJ2-7; D ambiguous. Germline V gives CDR1 MDHEN, CDR2 SYDVKM. This CDR3 comprises 12 residues. V dropped 2 bases and J dropped 4 bases, with 6 bases sitting between them. The CDR3 here is CASSLEPYEQYF. CDR3 bases: TGTGCCAGCAGTTTAGAACCTTACGAGCAGTACTTC.

This clone has more than one count but fewer than ten. The V and J genes are TRBV6-5 and TRBJ2-7; D is tentatively TRBD1 or TRBD2 (5 bases each). Germline loops: CDR1 MNHEY, CDR2 SVGAGI. Trimming pared 5 bases from V and 11 bases from J, leaving 16 bases between. CDR3 length: 12 residues. The CDR3 nucleotides read TGTGCCAGCAGTCTACTCTCCGGGACGGAGTACTTC. It is translated as CASSLLSGTEYF.

This clone was seen only a few times. The V gene is TRBV5-6, the J gene TRBJ2-5, with a tentative D call TRBD2 (5 bases). Germline assignment: CDR1 SGHDT and CDR2 YYEEEE. Trimming cost V 7 bases and J 2 bases, with 15 bases left between them. The CDR3 spans 14 residues. The CDR3, as DNA: TGTGCCAGCTGGGAGAGAGGAGTACAAGAGACCCAGTACTTC. Protein product: CASWERGVQETQYF.

This chain links TRBV30 with TRBJ2-1, with TRBD2 identical over 8 bases. The CDR3 length is 15 residues. Germline V gives CDR1 GTSNPN, CDR2 SVGIG (reference sequence). Losses at the gene ends were 4 bases for V and 0 bases for J; bases not matched to a gene: 5. The CDR3 DNA follows: TGTGCCTGGAACGACGGGGGGGCCTCCTACAATGAGCAGTTCTTC. It specifies CAWNDGGASYNEQFF.

With regard to this clone: The sample contains more than one DNA sequence encoding this CDR3. J is TRBJ2-1 and V is TRBV5-1, with 9 bases aligning to TRBD1. The V and J ends lost 4 bases and 3 bases, in that order; junction bases with no gene match: 2. This CDR3 comprises 14 residues. The germline V gene encodes CDR1 SGHRS and CDR2 YFSETQ. Here the CDR3 DNA reads TGCGCCAGCAGCCTGGGACAGGGCTACAATGAGCAGTTCTTC. Translated, it gives CASSLGQGYNEQFF.

In regard to this clone: The sample has other DNA sequences that encode this CDR3 too. The V and J genes are TRBV30 and TRBJ2-5; no clear D. Trimming stripped 5 bases from V and 2 bases from J, with 3 bases between. Germline assignment: CDR1 GTSNPN and CDR2 SVGIG (reference sequence). The CDR3 covers 10 residues. In DNA, the CDR3 is TGTGCCTGGGGACAAGAGACCCAGTACTTC. It yields the protein CAWGQETQYF.

This clone was counted only a few times. The rearrangement links TRBV15 to TRBJ1-4, with TRBD1 matching over 7 bases. V gave up 3 bases and J gave up 7 bases; unmatched junction bases: 8. Germline lookup yields CDR1 LNHNV and CDR2 YYDKDF (reference sequence). The CDR3 has 15 amino acids. In nucleotides, the CDR3 is TGTGCCACCAGCAGGGGGGGGACAGAGTTTGAAAAACTGTTTTTT. Residues: CATSRGGTEFEKLFF. The whole variable domain, remainder taken from reference TRBV15 and TRBJ1-4, is DAMVIQNPRYQVTQFGKPVTLSCSQTLNHNVMYWYQQKSSQAPKLLFHYYDKDFNNEADTPDNFQSRRPNTSFCFLDIRSPGLGDTAMYLCATSRGGTEFEKLFFGSGTQLSVL.

This clone was seen a few times. The J gene is TRBJ1-5, the V gene TRBV7-2; D is ambiguous. V was shortened by 2 bases and J by 0 bases, with 8 bases between the two germline ends. This CDR3 has 15 amino acids. The germline V gene encodes CDR1 SGHTA and CDR2 FQGNSA. The CDR3 nucleotides are TGTGCCAGCAGCTTAAACGCGTATAGCAATCAGCCCCAGCATTTT. Amino acid sequence: CASSLNAYSNQPQHF.

The rearrangement joins TRBV5-6 to TRBJ2-2; the D call may be TRBD1 or TRBD2 (5 bases each). The CDR3 is 15 residues long. V was clipped by 0 bases and J by 1 base, with 7 bases between them. Germline assignment: CDR1 SGHDT and CDR2 YYEEEE. The CDR3, as DNA: TGTGCCAGCAGCTTGGATGGGGGGAACACCGGGGAGCTGTTTTTT. Residues: CASSLDGGNTGELFF. Based on the CDR3 plus reference TRBV5-6 and TRBJ2-2, the full variable domain is DAGVTQSPTHLIKTRGQQVTLRCSPKSGHDTVSWYQQALGQGPQFIFQYYEEEERQRGNFPDRFSGHQFPNYSSELNVNALLLGDSALYLCASSLDGGNTGELFFGEGSRLTVL.

The sample holds a few counts of this clone. This chain uses TRBV30 with TRBJ1-1; D is perhaps TRBD1 (5 bases). V was clipped by 3 bases and J by 0 bases, with 11 bases between them. The germline gives CDR1 GTSNPN, CDR2 SVGIG (reference sequence). The CDR3 sequence is 14 residues long. The CDR3 bases are TGTGCCTGGAGGCGGGGGAACGTGAACACTGAAGCTTTCTTT. Residues: CAWRRGNVNTEAFF.

This clone was counted a few times. The genes are TRBV7-2 and TRBJ2-1, with D tentatively TRBD1 or TRBD2 (5 bases each). The CDR3 spans 16 residues. The germline CDR1 and CDR2 sequences are SGHTA and FQGNSA. Trimming took off 2 bases at V and 0 bases at J, with 11 bases between the two ends. The DNA of the CDR3 is TGTGCCAGCAGCTTACAGGCAGGGAGCTCCTACAATGAGCAGTTCTTC. Protein: CASSLQAGSSYNEQFF.

Concerning this clone itself: The identical CDR3 is also encoded by other nucleotide sequences in the sample. V usage is TRBV7-9 and J usage is TRBJ2-5; no clear D. V was shortened by 1 base and J by 5 bases, with 5 bases between the two germline ends. CDR3 length: 12 residues. Germline V gives CDR1 SEHNR, CDR2 FQNEAQ (reference sequence). The chain's CDR3 is CASSLVGETQYF. CDR3 sequence (DNA): TGTGCCAGCAGCTTAGTGGGGGAGACCCAGTACTTC.